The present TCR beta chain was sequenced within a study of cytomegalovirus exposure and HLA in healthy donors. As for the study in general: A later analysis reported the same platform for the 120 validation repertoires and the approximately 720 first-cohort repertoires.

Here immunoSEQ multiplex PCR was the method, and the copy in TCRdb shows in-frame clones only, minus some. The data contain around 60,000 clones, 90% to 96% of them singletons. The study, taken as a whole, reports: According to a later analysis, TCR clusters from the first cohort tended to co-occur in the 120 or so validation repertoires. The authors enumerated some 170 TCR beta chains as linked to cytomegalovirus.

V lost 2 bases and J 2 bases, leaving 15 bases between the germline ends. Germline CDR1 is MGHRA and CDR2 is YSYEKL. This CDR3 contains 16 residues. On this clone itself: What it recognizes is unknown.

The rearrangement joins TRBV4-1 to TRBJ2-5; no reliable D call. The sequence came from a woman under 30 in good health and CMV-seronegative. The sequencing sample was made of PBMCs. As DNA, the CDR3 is TGCGCCAGCAGCCAATCCCCCACAGCCAAGCAAGAGACCCAGTACTTC. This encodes CASSQSPTAKQETQYF.